These 3 T cell receptor beta chains were sequenced from one sample in a study of T cell responses to AZD1222 COVID-19 vaccine. Some clones are missing from TCRdb's copy, which holds only in-frame ones; the method was immunoSEQ multiplex PCR. The sample has tens of thousands of clones, about nine tenths seen once. Here the sequenced sample was peripheral blood, taken 28 days after the second AZD1222 dose. Every receptor here comes from an adult who received the AZD1222 COVID-19 vaccine.

The V gene is TRBV28, the J gene TRBJ2-3; 8 bases are a match to TRBD1. The J segment lost 2 bases and the V segment lost 8 bases, leaving 12 bases of the junction unmatched. Germline loops: CDR1 MDHEN, CDR2 SYDVKM. The CDR3 contains 16 residues. The DNA of the CDR3 is TGTGCCAGCGGCCCGACAGGGGTTTTCCCCACAGATACGCAGTATTTT. Amino acids: CASGPTGVFPTDTQYF.

V gene TRBV19 combines with J gene TRBJ2-2; D is perhaps TRBD1 or TRBD2 (5 bases each). This CDR3 is 14 amino acids long. The germline gives CDR1 LNHDA, CDR2 SQIVND (reference sequence). Trimming shortened V by 6 bases and J by 2 bases, and 10 bases separated the two germline ends. The CDR3 DNA is TGTGCCAGTAGGGGACGGAGTAACACCGGGGAGCTGTTTTTT. This translates into CASRGRSNTGELFF.

V is TRBV7-2 and J is TRBJ1-1, with 9 bases identical to TRBD1. CDR3 size: 17 residues. Germline CDR1 and CDR2: SGHTA and FQGNSA. Losses at the gene ends were 2 bases for V and 1 base for J; bases not matched to a gene: 8. The CDR3 nucleotides are TGTGCCAGCAGCTTACGGACAGGGGAGGGTGGGAACACTGAAGCTTTCTTT. Its protein product is CASSLRTGEGGNTEAFF.